This T cell receptor beta chain was profiled in a study of identical twins. Study-wide findings and caveats: Less excess twin sharing appeared in beta out-of-frame sequences. A lower insertion count was a feature of abundant cord blood beta clonotypes, with no such feature in memory repertoires. Conclusions were based on cross-sectional statistical analysis, without following the same donors. Some out-of-frame alpha sequences were shared by twins, and these showed excess low generation probability.

As regards this clonotype: The antigen remains unidentified.

Trimming pared 6 bases from V and 4 bases from J, leaving 3 bases between. CDR3 length: 11 amino acids. Germline values: CDR1 MDHEN, CDR2 SYDVKM. TCRdb fed the 5' RACE reads into MiXCR, producing one record per CDR3 protein. The sample records 1.5 million to 2 million distinct CDR3 sequences, about 32% being singletons. The chain links TRBV28 to TRBJ2-2; D is undetermined. Input material: cord blood. The source of this sequence is a newborn girl in good health. CDR3 residues: CASRFTGELFF. In nucleotides, the CDR3 is TGTGCCAGCAGGTTCACCGGGGAGCTGTTTTTT.